What follows is one TCR beta chain and its context. The repertoire was sequenced with immunoSEQ multiplex PCR; TCRdb's copy has only in-frame clones and lacks some. Counted here are under 95,000 clones, 79% occurring once; the ten biggest clones make up roughly 12%. J was trimmed by 2 bases and V by 3 bases; bases with no gene match: 7. The germline V gene encodes CDR1 SNHLY and CDR2 FYNNEI. The CDR3 totals 16 residues. This entry is derived from a study of blood T cell repertoires in COVID-19. The genes are TRBV2 and TRBJ2-1, with 7 nucleotides matching TRBD2. This clonotype originated in a man in his 70s with acute or convalescent COVID-19. The specimen sequenced was peripheral blood. The CDR3 sequence: CASSETTSSAYNEQFF. The CDR3 DNA follows: TGTGCCAGCAGTGAGACGACTAGCAGCGCCTACAATGAGCAGTTCTTC.